The 14 T cell receptor beta chains below were found in one sample sequenced in a study of CD8+ T cells in alopecia areata. RNA, once extracted, was reverse transcribed into cDNA for use as the sequencing template. Produced via immunoSEQ multiplex PCR; TCRdb's table is partial and in-frame only. Of 150,000 to 200,000 clones in the sample, 59% were seen once. This specimen consisted of CD4+ T cells sorted from blood, obtained at week 0. These receptors were collected from a human donor with alopecia areata.

This clone was picked up a small number of times. The chain links TRBV6-5 to TRBJ1-2, with 8 bases identical to TRBD1. CDR1 and CDR2 from the germline V gene are MNHEY and SVGAGI. V shed 6 bases and J 7 bases; nucleotides not matched to a gene: 7. The CDR3 sequence is 13 residues long. The CDR3 here is CASRLTGGPGYTF. The CDR3 region has the DNA TGTGCCAGCAGGTTAACAGGGGGTCCTGGCTACACCTTC.

This clone has only a few counts. V gene TRBV28 combines with J gene TRBJ1-1; D is unclear. The V end was cut by 5 bases, the J end by 1 base, with 11 bases between. The CDR3 totals 14 residues. In germline, CDR1 is MDHEN, CDR2 SYDVKM. Here the CDR3 reads CASSVIGPNTEAFF. The DNA for the CDR3 is TGTGCCAGCAGTGTGATCGGACCGAACACTGAAGCTTTCTTT.

This clone was seen just once. The genes are TRBV29-1 and TRBJ1-2; D remains ambiguous. The CDR3 is 12 amino acids. Germline V gene lookup returns CDR1 SQVTM and CDR2 ANQGSEA. Trimming took off 5 bases at V and 7 bases at J, with 14 bases between the two ends. CDR3 loop: CSVQTFRPGYTF. The CDR3, as DNA: TGCAGCGTTCAGACCTTCCGGCCTGGCTACACCTTC.

This chain connects TRBV27 to TRBJ1-2, with unresolved D. Trimming took 4 bases from V and 4 from J, leaving 22 bases between them. CDR1 and CDR2 from the germline V gene are MNHEY and SMNVEV (reference sequence). The CDR3 is 17 residues long. CDR3 nucleotides: TGTGCCAGCAGTTACTTCCCGCAAAAAGGGTCGAGCTATGGCTACACCTTC. As protein: CASSYFPQKGSSYGYTF.

The chain links TRBV4-2 to TRBJ2-3; D possibly uses TRBD1 or TRBD2 (6 bases each). The length of the CDR3 is 16 residues. The germline V gene has CDR1 LGHNA and CDR2 YNFKEQ. Trimming cost V 2 bases and J 5 bases, with 17 bases left between them. The CDR3 here is CASSQLSGAGGDTQYF. CDR3 nucleotide sequence: TGTGCCAGCAGCCAACTCTCGGGGGCCGGGGGAGATACGCAGTATTTT.

The J gene is TRBJ2-5, the V gene TRBV4-2; no reliable D call. Germline CDR1 and CDR2: LGHNA and YNFKEQ. V shed 1 base and J shed 0 bases, with 6 bases lying between them. The CDR3 is 14 amino acids. CDR3 nucleotides: TGTGCCAGCAGCCAAGTACCAGACCAAGAGACCCAGTACTTC. Protein: CASSQVPDQETQYF.

The rearrangement uses TRBV19 and TRBJ1-6; possibly TRBD1 for D (5 bases). Trimming removed 5 bases at V and 10 bases at J, with 18 bases between. CDR1 LNHDA and CDR2 SQIVND come from the germline V gene (reference sequence). CDR3 length: 15 residues. CDR3 nucleotides: TGTGCCAGTAGTCCCCCCGGGGGTTCGGGCTCACCCCTCCACTTT. Amino acid sequence: CASSPPGGSGSPLHF. Combining the CDR3 with reference TRBV19 and TRBJ1-6 gives the whole variable domain DGGITQSPKYLFRKEGQNVTLSCEQNLNHDAMYWYRQDPGQGLRLIYYSQIVNDFQKGDIAEGYSVSREKKESFPLTVTSAQKNPTAFYLCASSPPGGSGSPLHFGNGTRLTVT.

The chain employs TRBV5-6 and TRBJ2-7; possibly TRBD1 for D (6 bases). V was cut by 0 bases and J by 2 bases, with 18 bases left in between. The CDR3 spans 17 residues. Germline V lookup: CDR1 SGHDT, CDR2 YYEEEE. CDR3 nucleotide sequence: TGTGCCAGCAGCTTGGCCCACAGGGAAGAACTTGCCTACGAGCAGTACTTC. Its translation is CASSLAHREELAYEQYF.

This clone came up a few times. The gene calls are TRBV29-1 and TRBJ2-1; 10 bases are shared with TRBD2. The germline gives CDR1 SQVTM, CDR2 ANQGSEA. The CDR3 loop spans 15 amino acids. V gave up 2 bases and J gave up 7 bases; unmatched junction bases: 8. The CDR3 bases are TGCAGCGTTGAATCGCTAGCGGGGGTGGGGAATGAGCAGTTCTTC. Translated: CSVESLAGVGNEQFF.

V is TRBV25-1 and J is TRBJ1-2, with 9 bases aligning to TRBD1. J lost 8 bases, V lost 2 bases, and 6 bases had no gene match. There are 14 residues in the CDR3. Germline assignment: CDR1 MGHDK and CDR2 SYGVNS. The CDR3 region is CASSEPGQGKGYTF. The CDR3, as DNA: TGTGCCAGCAGTGAACCTGGACAGGGGAAGGGCTACACCTTC.

The CDR3 protein is CAWRLRGRTGELFF. As DNA, the CDR3 is TGTGCCTGGAGGCTAAGGGGAAGGACCGGGGAGCTGTTTTTT. The rearrangement uses TRBV30 and TRBJ2-2, with a weak D call TRBD1 (5 bases). Deletions cut 3 bases from V and 5 bases from J, with 13 bases between. Germline V gene sequence: CDR1 GTSNPN, CDR2 SVGIG (reference sequence). This CDR3 spans 14 amino acids.

This rearrangement joins TRBV2 to TRBJ1-2; 9 positions match TRBD1. In germline, CDR1 is SNHLY, CDR2 FYNNEI. V dropped 6 bases and J dropped 0; count of bases not matched to a gene: 14. The CDR3 loop spans 18 amino acids. Written as DNA, the CDR3 is TGTGCCAGCAGGGGGCCGCGGGACAGGGTAGATTCTAACTATGGCTACACCTTC. Translating gives CASRGPRDRVDSNYGYTF. Filled out from reference TRBV2 and TRBJ1-2, the complete variable domain reads EPEVTQTPSHQVTQMGQEVILRCVPISNHLYFYWYRQILGQKVEFLVSFYNNEISEKSEIFDDQFSVERPDGSNFTLKIRSTKLEDSAMYFCASRGPRDRVDSNYGYTFGSGTRLTVV.

V and J are TRBV25-1 and TRBJ1-1; D not resolved. This CDR3 region has 11 residues. The germline gives CDR1 MGHDK, CDR2 SYGVNS. The V end was cut by 2 bases, the J end by 6 bases, with 4 bases between. CDR3 amino acids: CASSETAEAFF. CDR3 nucleotide sequence: TGTGCCAGCAGTGAAACAGCTGAAGCTTTCTTT.

This rearrangement joins TRBV30 to TRBJ2-7; D unresolved. The germline V gene has CDR1 GTSNPN and CDR2 SVGIG (reference sequence). CDR3 length equals 11 residues. The ends were cut back, 5 bases at V and 2 bases at J, with 7 bases in the middle. The chain's CDR3 is CAWARAYEQYF. CDR3 nucleotide sequence: TGTGCCTGGGCAAGGGCCTACGAGCAGTACTTC.